The sequence of this T cell receptor (beta chain) was determined in a study of PD-1 blockade in classical Hodgkin lymphoma. Across the study: Patients were dosed intravenously with nivolumab at 3 mg/kg every 2 weeks. Study results and caveats: Newly diagnosed patients reportedly had lower baseline TCR diversity than healthy donors. Complete responders' diversity at baseline resembled that of newly diagnosed patients.

Following autologous stem cell transplantation, relapse occurred in every patient, and exposure to brentuximab vedotin varied. Reported best responses ranged across complete response, partial response or progressive disease. Details on this clone: The antigen remains unidentified.

Only in-frame clones appear in the TCRdb table, and some are missing; sequencing was by immunoSEQ multiplex PCR. The sample holds 75,000 to 100,000 clones, roughly four fifths seen once. The clonotype originates from a human donor with classical Hodgkin lymphoma. Sequenced here: peripheral blood mononuclear cells (PBMCs), sampled before the second cycle of nivolumab.

The CDR3 DNA sequence: TGTGCCAGCAGCCCCCGGGGGGGGGCGGGAGTGAATGAGCAGTTCTTC. Amino acid sequence: CASSPRGGAGVNEQFF. The chain uses TRBV9 and TRBJ2-1; 8 bases fit TRBD2. There are 16 residues in the CDR3. Germline V lookup: CDR1 SGDLS, CDR2 YYNGEE. The J segment lost 7 bases and the V segment lost 4 bases, leaving 13 bases of the junction unmatched.